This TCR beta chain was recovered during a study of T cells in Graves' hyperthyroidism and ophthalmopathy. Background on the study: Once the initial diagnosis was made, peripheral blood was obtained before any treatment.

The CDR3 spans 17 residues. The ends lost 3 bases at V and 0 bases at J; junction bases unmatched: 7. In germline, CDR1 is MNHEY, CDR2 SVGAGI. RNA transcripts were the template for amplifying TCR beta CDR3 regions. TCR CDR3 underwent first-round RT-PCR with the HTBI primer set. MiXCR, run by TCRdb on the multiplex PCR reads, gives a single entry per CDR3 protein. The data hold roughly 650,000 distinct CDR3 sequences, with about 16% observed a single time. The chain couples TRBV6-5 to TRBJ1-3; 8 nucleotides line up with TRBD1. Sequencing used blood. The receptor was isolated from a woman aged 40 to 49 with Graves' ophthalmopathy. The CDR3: CASSYPHTGGSGNTIYF. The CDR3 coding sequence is TGTGCCAGCAGTTATCCTCACACAGGGGGCTCTGGAAACACCATATATTTT.